What follows describes a single TCR beta chain. Its antigen is not known. This CDR3 is built from 15 residues. The V gene end was trimmed by 4 bases and the J gene end by 4 bases; junction bases not matched to a gene: 6. The germline gives CDR1 WNHNN, CDR2 SYGVQD (reference sequence). This record comes from a study of shared clonotypes between healthy human individuals. Study-wide results and limits: Among the subsets, naive ones generally showed larger estimated richness than memory ones. Inspection by rarefaction showed sorted-subset sequencing to be incomplete despite large depth.

Clones were read by immunoSEQ multiplex PCR, and TCRdb kept only the in-frame ones, dropping some. The sample lists some 1 million clones; about 75% were seen once. Source material: memory CD4+ T cells sorted from blood. Subset indicated: CD45RA-negative fraction. The chain recombines TRBV10-1 with TRBJ2-3; TRBD2 matches at 9 bases. This TCR derives from a man younger than 35 in good health. CDR3: CASSAREGPPDTQYF. DNA of the CDR3: TGCGCCAGCAGTGCGCGGGAGGGCCCTCCAGATACGCAGTATTTT.